These 16 T cell receptor beta chains share one sample of origin, sequenced in a study of T cell responses to AZD1222 COVID-19 vaccine. TCRdb keeps only in-frame clones here, not all; method: immunoSEQ multiplex PCR. The repertoire holds under 200,000 clones, with roughly 90% as singletons. The sample was peripheral blood, taken 28 days after the second AZD1222 dose. The receptors were sampled from an adult who received the AZD1222 COVID-19 vaccine.

The chain joins TRBV18 to TRBJ1-2; D gene unclear. Germline V CDR1 and CDR2: KGHSH, LQKENI. V lost 1 base to trimming and J lost 2 bases, with 17 bases between them. This CDR3 has 17 amino acids. CDR3: CASSPQGRIPLNYGYTF. For the CDR3, the DNA is TGTGCCAGCTCACCACAGGGCAGGATACCACTAAACTATGGCTACACCTTC.

V gene TRBV30 combines with J gene TRBJ1-2; D is undetermined. V lost 0 bases and J 6 bases, leaving 11 bases between the germline ends. The CDR3 is 13 amino acids. The germline V gene encodes CDR1 GTSNPN and CDR2 SVGIG (reference sequence). CDR3 amino acids: CAWSVWGLDGYTF. CDR3 nucleotides: TGTGCCTGGAGTGTTTGGGGTTTAGATGGCTACACCTTC.

This clone was detected only once. The chain has TRBV6-5 and TRBJ2-7, with D perhaps TRBD1 (6 bases). Germline CDR1 reads MNHEY; CDR2 reads SVGAGI. The CDR3 is 14 residues long. Trimming cost V 6 bases and J 2 bases, with 14 bases left between them. The CDR3: CASSPRDRPYEQYF. The DNA of the CDR3 is TGTGCCAGCAGCCCCCGTGACAGGCCCTACGAGCAGTACTTC.

This clone was seen only once. The chain joins TRBV5-8 to TRBJ1-5; no clear D gene. Germline V gives CDR1 SGHTS, CDR2 YDEGEE. This CDR3 region has 13 residues. Trimming stripped 4 bases from V and 5 bases from J, with 10 bases between. CDR3 nucleotides: TGTGCCAGCAGCGAGGACTTTGATCAGCCCCAGCATTTT. Its translation is CASSEDFDQPQHF.

This chain joins TRBV7-8 and TRBJ2-7, with D maybe TRBD2 (7 bases). V was trimmed by 6 bases and J by 5 bases, leaving 17 bases between them. CDR1 is SGHVS and CDR2 is FQNEAQ in the germline V gene. The CDR3 contains 14 residues. CDR3 residues: CASRIEGGADEQYF. Written as DNA, the CDR3 is TGTGCCAGCAGGATAGAAGGGGGGGCGGACGAGCAGTACTTC.

The chain has TRBV10-3 and TRBJ1-4; D may be TRBD1 (5 bases). This CDR3 spans 14 amino acids. Germline loops: CDR1 ENHRY, CDR2 SYGVKD. V was trimmed by 0 bases and J by 8 bases, leaving 10 bases between them. The chain's CDR3 is CAISESMGGEKLFF. The CDR3 coding sequence is TGTGCCATCAGTGAGTCGATGGGGGGGGAAAAACTGTTTTTT.

This rearrangement joins TRBV6-1 to TRBJ1-2; D gene uncertain. The CDR3 spans 13 residues. Per the germline V gene, CDR1 is MNHNS and CDR2 is SASEGT. Trimming took off 3 bases at V and 7 bases at J, with 12 bases between the two ends. Here the CDR3 DNA reads TGTGCCAGCAGTGATCCTGGAGGGAGTGGCTACACCTTC. Its translation is CASSDPGGSGYTF.

This sequence joins TRBV30 and TRBJ2-2; D unresolved. There are 12 residues in the CDR3. Germline CDR1 is GTSNPN and CDR2 is SVGIG (reference sequence). V shed 4 bases and J shed 1 base, with 4 bases lying between them. CDR3 coding DNA: TGTGCCTGGACGTGGAACACCGGGGAGCTGTTTTTT. Residues: CAWTWNTGELFF.

The chain couples TRBV12-5 to TRBJ1-1, with 8 bases that match TRBD1. The V and J ends lost 6 bases and 5 bases, in that order; junction bases with no gene match: 14. The CDR3 runs 16 residues. In germline, CDR1 is LGHNT, CDR2 FRNRAP. This chain's CDR3 is CASGPDRGGFGTEAFF. The CDR3 nucleotides read TGTGCTAGTGGACCCGACAGGGGAGGATTTGGGACTGAAGCTTTCTTT.

This chain links TRBV15 with TRBJ1-1, with TRBD1 as a possible D gene (6 bases). Deletions cut 6 bases from V and 5 bases from J, with 10 bases between. Germline V gives CDR1 LNHNV, CDR2 YYDKDF (reference sequence). The CDR3 is 12 amino acids. CDR3 protein: CATRGGVTEAFF. The DNA of the CDR3 is TGTGCCACCAGAGGGGGGGTTACTGAAGCTTTCTTT.

V gene TRBV4-1 combines with J gene TRBJ2-7; 8 nucleotides match TRBD1. The V gene's germline CDR1 is MGHRA and CDR2 YSYEKL. Germline trimming cut 6 bases from V and 4 bases from J; bases unmatched to any gene: 8. This CDR3 is 14 amino acids long. CDR3 region: CASRPTGGLYEQYF. The CDR3 DNA sequence: TGCGCCAGCAGACCTACAGGGGGTCTTTACGAGCAGTACTTC.

The chain couples TRBV2 to TRBJ1-1; TRBD1 matches 9 bases. CDR3 length equals 13 residues. CDR1 is SNHLY, CDR2 FYNNEI, per germline. J lost 8 bases, V lost 6 bases, and 7 bases had no gene match. In nucleotides, the CDR3 is TGTGCCAGCAGATCCGGGACAGGGAGAGAAGCTTTCTTT. Its protein product is CASRSGTGREAFF.

The J gene is TRBJ1-6, the V gene TRBV5-1; D gene unclear. The CDR3 has 11 residues. Trimming stripped 7 bases from V and 3 bases from J, with 2 bases between. In germline, CDR1 is SGHRS, CDR2 YFSETQ. The chain's CDR3 is CASGYNSPLHF. CDR3 in DNA: TGCGCCAGCGGCTATAATTCACCCCTCCACTTT.

V usage is TRBV13 and J usage is TRBJ2-1; D gene uncertain. Germline V gives CDR1 PRHDT, CDR2 FYEKMQ (reference sequence). The CDR3 consists of 14 residues. V was pared by 4 bases and J by 3 bases, with 10 bases between. CDR3 sequence reads: CASSSARSYNEQFF. As DNA, the CDR3 is TGTGCCAGCAGCTCAGCCCGGAGCTACAATGAGCAGTTCTTC.

The genes are TRBV3-1 (or the pseudogene TRBV3-2) and TRBJ1-4; the D is unclear. V shed 3 bases and J shed 8 bases, with 16 bases lying between them. The CDR3 totals 15 residues. Germline assignment: CDR1 LGHDT and CDR2 YNNKEL (reference sequence). CDR3 bases: TGTGCCAGCAGCCAGCTGCCGGTCGGGGAGGAAAAACTGTTTTTT. Protein sequence: CASSQLPVGEEKLFF.

The CDR3 reads CASSLVPGEDEQYF. CDR3 nucleotide sequence: TGCGCCAGCAGCTTGGTTCCAGGGGAAGACGAGCAGTACTTC. The chain is built from TRBV5-1 and TRBJ2-7; D is possibly TRBD1 (6 bases). This CDR3 has 14 amino acids. V was pared by 0 bases and J by 5 bases, with 12 bases between. The germline V gene has CDR1 SGHRS and CDR2 YFSETQ.